This T cell receptor (beta chain) was found in a study of shared clonotypes between healthy human individuals. Across the whole study: Per donor, CD8 memory used one plate, CD8 naive used two, CD4 memory used three and CD4 naive used three.

Clones were sequenced by immunoSEQ multiplex PCR, and TCRdb holds only the in-frame ones, with some missing. The profile shows about 2.4 million clones, 93% of them singletons. Study-wide findings and caveats: The study found 4.5% to 5% of naive CD4 clonotypes shared across a handful of donors.

Of note for this clone: Antigen: not known.

V lost 2 bases and J lost 7; bases outside the gene matches: 12. CDR1 is SGHRS and CDR2 is YFSETQ in the germline V gene. This CDR3 is 17 amino acids long. The chain recombines TRBV5-1 with TRBJ1-6, with 7 bases lining up with TRBD1. Sequenced: naive CD4+ T cells from PBMCs. Subset described: CD45RA+ positively selected. This TCR was sampled from a man in his late teens or twenties in good health. Some clones in this sample may be carry-over from other donors' samples. The CDR3 spells CASSLYGPTGWNSPLHF. For the CDR3, the DNA is TGCGCCAGCAGCTTATACGGTCCGACAGGGTGGAATTCACCCCTCCACTTT.